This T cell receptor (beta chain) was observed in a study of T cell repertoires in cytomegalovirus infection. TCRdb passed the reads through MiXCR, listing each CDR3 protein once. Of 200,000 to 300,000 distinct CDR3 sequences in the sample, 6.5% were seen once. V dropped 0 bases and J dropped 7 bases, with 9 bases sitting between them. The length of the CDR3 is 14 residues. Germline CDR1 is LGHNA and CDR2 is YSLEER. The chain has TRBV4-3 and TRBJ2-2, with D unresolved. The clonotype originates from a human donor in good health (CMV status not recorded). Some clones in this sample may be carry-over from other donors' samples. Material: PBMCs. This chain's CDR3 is CASSQDGRSGELFF. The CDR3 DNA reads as TGCGCCAGCAGCCAAGATGGAAGGAGCGGGGAGCTGTTTTTT.